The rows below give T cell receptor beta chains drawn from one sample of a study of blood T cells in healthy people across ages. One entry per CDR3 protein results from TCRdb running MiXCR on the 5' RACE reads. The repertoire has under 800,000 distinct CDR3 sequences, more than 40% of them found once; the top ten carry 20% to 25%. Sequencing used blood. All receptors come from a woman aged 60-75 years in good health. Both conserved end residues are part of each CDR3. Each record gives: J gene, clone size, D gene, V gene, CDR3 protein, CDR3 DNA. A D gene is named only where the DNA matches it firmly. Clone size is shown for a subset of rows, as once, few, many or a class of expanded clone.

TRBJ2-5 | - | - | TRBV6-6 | CAGTLEARETQYF | TGTGCCGGCACCCTCGAGGCCAGAGAGACCCAGTACTTC
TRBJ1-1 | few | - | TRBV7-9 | CASSFGSGEAFF | TGTGCCAGCAGCTTCGGATCTGGAGAAGCTTTCTTT
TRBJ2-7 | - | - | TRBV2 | CASRKSGGADEQYF | TGTGCCAGCAGGAAATCGGGGGGCGCCGACGAGCAGTACTTC
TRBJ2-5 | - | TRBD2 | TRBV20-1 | CSARVSGSETQYF | TGCAGTGCTAGAGTTAGCGGGAGTGAGACCCAGTACTTC
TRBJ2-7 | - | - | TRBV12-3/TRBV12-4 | CASSLQGPDYEQYF | TGTGCCAGCAGTTTACAGGGGCCCGACTACGAGCAGTACTTC
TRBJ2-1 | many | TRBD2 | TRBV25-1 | CASSELGSGRSTGYNEQFF | TGTGCCAGCAGTGAATTAGGTAGCGGGAGAAGTACGGGCTACAATGAGCAGTTCTTC
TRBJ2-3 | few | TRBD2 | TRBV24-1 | CATSDNSGRGLTQYF | TGTGCCACCAGTGATAATAGCGGGAGAGGATTGACGCAGTATTTT
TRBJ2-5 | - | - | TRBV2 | CASSVDTKETQYF | TGTGCCAGCAGTGTGGACACGAAAGAGACCCAGTACTTC
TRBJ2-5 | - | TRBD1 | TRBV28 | CASSRGDRGKQETQYF | TGTGCCAGCTCACGGGGGGACAGGGGGAAGCAAGAGACCCAGTACTTC
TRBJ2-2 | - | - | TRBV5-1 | CASSFKLGAENTGELFF | TGCGCCAGCAGCTTTAAGTTAGGGGCCGAAAACACCGGGGAGCTGTTTTTT
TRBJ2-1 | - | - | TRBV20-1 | CGARDDEKRNNEQFF | TGCGGTGCTAGAGATGACGAGAAGAGGAACAATGAGCAGTTCTTC
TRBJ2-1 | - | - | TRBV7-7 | CASSLGPTGYNEQFF | TGTGCTAGCAGCTTAGGACCCACCGGTTACAATGAGCAGTTCTTC
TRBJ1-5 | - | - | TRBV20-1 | CSARLHGPLDSKNQPQHF | TGCAGTGCTAGACTCCACGGCCCCCTAGACAGTAAGAATCAGCCCCAGCATTTT
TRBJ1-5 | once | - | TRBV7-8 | CASSHDPGRTNQPQHF | TGTGCCAGCAGCCACGACCCGGGACGGACTAATCAGCCCCAGCATTTT
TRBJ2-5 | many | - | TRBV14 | CASSPGDYQETQYF | TGTGCCAGCAGTCCTGGGGACTACCAAGAGACCCAGTACTTC
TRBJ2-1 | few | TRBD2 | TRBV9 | CASSVGGGNLEQFF | TGTGCCAGCAGCGTAGGCGGGGGGAACCTCGAGCAGTTCTTC
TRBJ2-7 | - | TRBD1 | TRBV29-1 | CSVGRDRNYEQYF | TGCAGCGTTGGCCGGGACAGGAACTACGAGCAGTACTTC
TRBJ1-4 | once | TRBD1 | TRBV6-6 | CASSPFAGTGRSEKLFF | TGTGCCAGCAGTCCTTTCGCCGGGACAGGAAGAAGTGAAAAACTGTTTTTT
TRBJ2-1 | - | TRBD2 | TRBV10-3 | CAISRGGRAEGSYNEQFF | TGTGCCATCAGTAGGGGCGGGAGGGCCGAGGGCTCCTACAATGAGCAGTTCTTC
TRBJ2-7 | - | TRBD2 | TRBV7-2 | CANRSGTSNEQYF | TGTGCCAACAGAAGCGGGACTAGCAACGAGCAGTACTTC
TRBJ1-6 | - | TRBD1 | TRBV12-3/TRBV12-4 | CASSLRDRVSPLHF | TGTGCCAGCAGCCTCCGGGACAGGGTATCACCCCTCCACTTT
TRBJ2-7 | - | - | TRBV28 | CASSRASSYEQYF | TGTGCCAGCAGCAGAGCGAGCTCCTACGAGCAGTACTTC
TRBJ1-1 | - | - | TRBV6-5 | CASSTEYRVAAEAFF | TGTGCCAGCAGTACAGAGTACAGGGTCGCCGCTGAAGCTTTCTTT
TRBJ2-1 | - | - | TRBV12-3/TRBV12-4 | CASSRGQTPDNEQFF | TGTGCCAGCAGTCGCGGACAGACTCCCGACAATGAGCAGTTCTTC
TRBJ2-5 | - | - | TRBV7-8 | CASSLGSGIQAATQYF | TGTGCCAGCAGCTTAGGATCCGGGATCCAGGCGGCGACCCAGTACTTC
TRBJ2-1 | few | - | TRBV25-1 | CASSEPGNSRYNEQFF | TGTGCCAGCAGTGAGCCAGGAAATAGCCGGTACAATGAGCAGTTCTTC
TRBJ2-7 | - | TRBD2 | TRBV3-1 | CASSHHGTSGRSEQYF | TGTGCCAGCAGCCACCACGGGACTAGCGGGAGATCCGAGCAGTACTTC
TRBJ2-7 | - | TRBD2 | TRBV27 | CASSFRLAGGPGTLYEQYF | TGTGCCAGCAGTTTTCGGCTAGCGGGGGGGCCTGGAACACTATACGAGCAGTACTTC
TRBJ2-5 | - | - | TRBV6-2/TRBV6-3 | CASGSRQETQYF | TGTGCCAGCGGGAGTAGACAAGAGACCCAGTACTTC
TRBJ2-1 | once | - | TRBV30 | CAWSDLEFF | TGTGCCTGGAGTGACCTCGAGTTCTTC
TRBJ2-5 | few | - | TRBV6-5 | CASSPGPGGTQYF | TGTGCCAGCAGCCCCGGACCGGGTGGGACCCAGTACTTC
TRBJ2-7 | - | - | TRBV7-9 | CASSSGRPSYEQYF | TGTGCCAGCAGCTCGGGACGGCCCTCCTACGAGCAGTACTTC
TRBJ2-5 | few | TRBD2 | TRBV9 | CASSVASGSRETQYF | TGTGCCAGCAGCGTCGCTAGCGGGAGCAGAGAGACCCAGTACTTC
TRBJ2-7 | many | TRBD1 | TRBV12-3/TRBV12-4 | CASSLRTGESSYEQYF | TGTGCCAGCAGCCTTAGGACAGGGGAGAGCTCCTACGAGCAGTACTTC
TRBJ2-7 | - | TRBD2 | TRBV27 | CASSMGLAGYEQYF | TGTGCCAGCAGCATGGGACTAGCGGGCTACGAGCAGTACTTC
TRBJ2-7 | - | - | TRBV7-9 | CASSYLPGNYEQYF | TGTGCCAGCAGCTACCTCCCGGGGAACTACGAGCAGTACTTC
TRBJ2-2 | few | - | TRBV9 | CASSVDTGVVGELFF | TGTGCCAGCAGCGTAGATACGGGAGTGGTCGGGGAGCTGTTTTTT
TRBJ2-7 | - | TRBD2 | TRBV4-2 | CASSQPSGGSYNEQYF | TGTGCCAGCAGCCAACCTAGCGGGGGCTCCTACAATGAGCAGTACTTC
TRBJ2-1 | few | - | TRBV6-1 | CASSGGQYSYNEQFF | TGTGCCAGCAGTGGTGGACAGTACTCCTACAATGAGCAGTTCTTC
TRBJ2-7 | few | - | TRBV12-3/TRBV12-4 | CASSLSGGLGSYEQYF | TGTGCCAGCAGTTTGAGTGGAGGGTTAGGCTCCTACGAGCAGTACTTC
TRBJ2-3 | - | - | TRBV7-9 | CASSLGIAASTDTQYF | TGTGCCAGCAGCTTAGGTATAGCGGCTAGCACAGATACGCAGTATTTT
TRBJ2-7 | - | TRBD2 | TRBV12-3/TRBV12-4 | CASSHRTSGISYEQYF | TGTGCCAGCAGTCACCGGACTAGCGGGATTTCTTACGAGCAGTACTTC
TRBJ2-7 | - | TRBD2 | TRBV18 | CASSTGAGGPSYEQYF | TGTGCCAGCTCAACAGGAGCGGGAGGGCCCTCCTACGAGCAGTACTTC
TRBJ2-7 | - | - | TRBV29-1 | CSVEEMRGSYEQYF | TGCAGCGTTGAAGAAATGAGGGGGAGCTACGAGCAGTACTTC
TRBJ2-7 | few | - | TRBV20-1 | CSARSGEPWYEQYF | TGCAGTGCTCGTTCCGGGGAGCCCTGGTACGAGCAGTACTTC
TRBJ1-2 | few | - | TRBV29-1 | CSVGGVNYGYTF | TGCAGCGTCGGTGGAGTAAACTATGGCTACACCTTC
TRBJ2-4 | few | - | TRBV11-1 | CASSLDYGRGNIQYF | TGTGCCAGCAGCTTAGATTACGGGCGAGGGAACATTCAGTACTTC
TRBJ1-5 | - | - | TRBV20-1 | CSARDQGRGPYSNQPQHF | TGCAGTGCTAGAGATCAGGGCAGGGGCCCTTATAGCAATCAGCCCCAGCATTTT
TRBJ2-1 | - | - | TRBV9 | CASSVLGGSGEQFF | TGTGCCAGCAGCGTATTAGGGGGGAGTGGTGAGCAGTTCTTC
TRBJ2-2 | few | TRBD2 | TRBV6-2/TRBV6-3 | CASNPPSGRTGELFF | TGTGCCAGCAACCCCCCTAGCGGGAGGACCGGGGAGCTGTTTTTT
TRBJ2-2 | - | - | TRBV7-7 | CASCLGRLVNPGELFF | TGTGCCAGCTGCTTAGGGAGACTAGTGAATCCCGGGGAGCTGTTTTTT
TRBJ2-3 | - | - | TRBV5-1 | CACSLDSTPTDTQYF | TGCGCCTGCAGCTTGGATTCAACACCCACAGATACGCAGTATTTT
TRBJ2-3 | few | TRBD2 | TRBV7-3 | CASCIGGLATDTQYF | TGTGCCAGCTGCATAGGAGGACTAGCAACAGATACGCAGTATTTT
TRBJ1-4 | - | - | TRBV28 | CASSTVRALFF | TGTGCCAGCAGTACGGTCCGGGCACTGTTTTTT
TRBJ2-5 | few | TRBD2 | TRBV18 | CASSLQRDRREQYF | TGTGCCAGCTCACTTCAGAGGGATCGGCGGGAGCAGTACTTC